This T cell receptor beta chain comes out of a study of spatial heterogeneity in lung cancer. The CDR3 length is 15 residues. With 2 bases removed from V and 1 base from J, the gap between germline ends came to 12 bases. The germline gives CDR1 DFQATT, CDR2 SNEGSKA (reference sequence). This clonotype was seen repeatedly, ten times or more. Its antigen is as yet unknown. TCRdb re-called the 5' RACE reads with MiXCR, one entry per CDR3 protein. This sample carries more than 15,000 distinct CDR3 sequences, around 6.5% of them seen once, and the ten largest clones take over 3.5%. General study points: Mutation tallies in tumors tracked expanded intratumoral alpha and beta TCR counts.

Time point meaning: sample taken at primary tumor resection. The rearrangement uses TRBV20-1 and TRBJ2-1; D may be TRBD1 or TRBD2 (6 bases each). The source material was lung tumor tissue, sampled at surgery. This receptor was obtained from a female donor with early-stage non-small cell lung cancer. DNA of the CDR3: TGCAGTGCTAGATCAGAAGGGGGGTCCTACAATGAGCAGTTCTTC. Translated, it gives CSARSEGGSYNEQFF.